This T cell receptor (beta chain) was recorded in a study of T-cell memory formation after mild COVID-19. Study results and limitations: Memory from before infection featured some responding clones, which suggests cross-reactive memory joined.

TCRdb analysed the 5' RACE reads with MiXCR anew, one entry per CDR3 protein. The sample carries hundreds of thousands of distinct CDR3 sequences, 20% recorded once. On this clonotype: Its antigen is currently unknown.

Germline loops: CDR1 SNHLY, CDR2 FYNNEI. CDR3 length: 15 amino acids. The ends lost 3 bases at V and 6 bases at J; junction bases unmatched: 6. Sequencing was carried out using PBMCs or a T cell subset sorted from them (not recorded which). This sequence was found in an adult woman who had mild COVID-19 (a few samples of this study predate the infection). Cell type and time point are not known. This chain uses TRBV2 with TRBJ2-1; TRBD1 aligns across 9 bases. CDR3 loop: CASSDVTGGANEQFF. CDR3 DNA: TGTGCCAGCAGTGACGTGACAGGGGGGGCCAATGAGCAGTTCTTC. The whole variable domain, remainder taken from reference TRBV2 and TRBJ2-1, is EPEVTQTPSHQVTQMGQEVILRCVPISNHLYFYWYRQILGQKVEFLVSFYNNEISEKSEIFDDQFSVERPDGSNFTLKIRSTKLEDSAMYFCASSDVTGGANEQFFGPGTRLTVL.